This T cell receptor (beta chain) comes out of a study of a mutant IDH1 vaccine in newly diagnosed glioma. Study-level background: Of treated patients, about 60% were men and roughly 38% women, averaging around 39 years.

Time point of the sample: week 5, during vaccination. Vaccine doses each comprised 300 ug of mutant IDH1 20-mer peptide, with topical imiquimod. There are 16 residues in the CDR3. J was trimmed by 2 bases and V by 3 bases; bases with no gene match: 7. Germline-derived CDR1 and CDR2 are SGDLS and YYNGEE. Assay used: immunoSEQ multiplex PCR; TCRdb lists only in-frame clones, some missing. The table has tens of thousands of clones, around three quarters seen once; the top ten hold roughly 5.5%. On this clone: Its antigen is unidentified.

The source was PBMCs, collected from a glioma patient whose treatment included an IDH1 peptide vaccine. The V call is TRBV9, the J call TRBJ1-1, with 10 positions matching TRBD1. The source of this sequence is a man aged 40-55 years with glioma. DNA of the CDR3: TGTGCCAGCAGCGGACGGGGGGACAGGGGAAACACTGAAGCTTTCTTT. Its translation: CASSGRGDRGNTEAFF.